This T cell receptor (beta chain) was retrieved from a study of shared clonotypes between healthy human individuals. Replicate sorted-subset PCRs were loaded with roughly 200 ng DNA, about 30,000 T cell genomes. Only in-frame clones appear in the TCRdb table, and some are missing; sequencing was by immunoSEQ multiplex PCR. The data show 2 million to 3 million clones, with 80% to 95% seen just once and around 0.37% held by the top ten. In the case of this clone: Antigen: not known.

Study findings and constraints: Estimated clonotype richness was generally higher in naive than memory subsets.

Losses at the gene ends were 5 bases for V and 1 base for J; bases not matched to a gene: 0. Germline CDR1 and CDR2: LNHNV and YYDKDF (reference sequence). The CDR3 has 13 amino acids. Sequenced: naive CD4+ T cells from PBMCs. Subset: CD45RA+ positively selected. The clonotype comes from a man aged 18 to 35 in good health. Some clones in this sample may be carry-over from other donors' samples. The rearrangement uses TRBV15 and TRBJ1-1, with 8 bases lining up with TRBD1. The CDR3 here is CATSGQGNTEAFF. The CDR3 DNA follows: TGTGCCACCAGCGGACAGGGGAACACTGAAGCTTTCTTT.